The 14 T cell receptor beta chains listed next were all sequenced from one sample in a study of response to subunit inactivated influenza vaccine. MiXCR was run by TCRdb on the RT-PCR reads, yielding one entry per CDR3 protein. The sample records roughly 700,000 distinct CDR3 sequences, 11% to 15% being singletons. This sample comprised PBMCs from blood, obtained 14 to 15 days before vaccination. The receptors come from a man between 50 and 59 years old who received an inactivated influenza vaccine.

This clonotype was recorded a few times. The chain recombines TRBV6-2 or TRBV6-3 with TRBJ2-7; possible D gene TRBD2, 5 bases. V lost 4 bases, J lost 1 base, and 17 bases lay in between. The CDR3 runs 16 residues. Germline CDR1 and CDR2: MNHEY and SVGEGT. CDR3 sequence reads: CASSFPPGSPSYEQYF. In nucleotides, the CDR3 is TGTGCCAGCAGTTTCCCCCCGGGAAGCCCTTCCTACGAGCAGTACTTC.

This clonotype was counted many times. The genes are TRBV5-1 and TRBJ2-7; no reliable D call. Germline-derived CDR1 and CDR2 are SGHRS and YFSETQ. V was trimmed by 4 bases and J by 3 bases, leaving 20 bases between them. The CDR3 consists of 16 residues. The CDR3 region has the DNA TGCGCCAGCAGCCCAGACCCGACTGGAGTAGTCTACGAGCAGTACTTC. Encoded protein: CASSPDPTGVVYEQYF.

This chain joins TRBV4-2 and TRBJ2-3, with 12 bases matching TRBD2. The V gene end was trimmed by 3 bases and the J gene end by 2 bases; junction bases not matched to a gene: 3. The germline V gene has CDR1 LGHNA and CDR2 YNFKEQ. The CDR3 contains 16 residues. For the CDR3, the DNA is TGTGCCAGCAGCCATGGACTAGCGGGGACCACAGATACGCAGTATTTT. This translates into CASSHGLAGTTDTQYF.

The rearrangement links TRBV24-1 to TRBJ2-3, with D perhaps TRBD2 (5 bases). Germline V gene sequence: CDR1 KGHDR, CDR2 SFDVKD. Trimming stripped 2 bases from V and 1 base from J, with 12 bases between. CDR3 length equals 16 residues. This CDR3 reads CATSDWRGRGTDTQYF. The CDR3 region has the DNA TGTGCCACCAGTGATTGGCGAGGGAGAGGCACAGATACGCAGTATTTT.

This clonotype has more than one count but fewer than ten. This chain links TRBV15 with TRBJ2-7; D is perhaps TRBD1 or TRBD2 (7 bases each). The CDR3 sequence is 15 residues long. CDR1 is LNHNV, CDR2 YYDKDF, per germline (reference sequence). Trimming removed 0 bases from V and 5 bases from J, with 14 bases in between. CDR3: CATSRDPGGVDEQYF. CDR3 nucleotide sequence: TGTGCCACCAGCAGAGACCCAGGGGGGGTGGACGAGCAGTACTTC.

CDR3 in amino acids: CASSWTGAPDTQYF. CDR3 DNA sequence: TGTGCCAGCAGTTGGACAGGGGCCCCAGATACGCAGTATTTT. The chain carries TRBV6-2 or TRBV6-3 and TRBJ2-3; 9 bases fit TRBD1. The CDR3 extends over 14 amino acids. Germline V gene sequence: CDR1 MNHEY, CDR2 SVGEGT. V shed 4 bases, J shed 4 bases, and the junction held 3 bases outside the gene matches.

V is TRBV7-2 and J is TRBJ2-3, with D unclear. Trimming removed 1 base from V and 1 base from J, with 9 bases in between. This CDR3 has 15 residues. Germline CDR1 is SGHTA and CDR2 is FQGNSA. CDR3 bases: TGTGCCAGCAGCTTAGGCACACGGCGCACAGATACGCAGTATTTT. Its protein product is CASSLGTRRTDTQYF.

This clonotype came up many times. This chain uses TRBV28 with TRBJ2-5, with 8 bases lining up with TRBD1. The CDR3 extends over 14 amino acids. Looked up from germline, CDR1 is MDHEN and CDR2 is SYDVKM. V shed 5 bases, J shed 3 bases, and the junction held 5 bases outside the gene matches. CDR3 nucleotides: TGTGCCAGCAGTAAAAGACAGGGGAAAGAGACCCAGTACTTC. It encodes CASSKRQGKETQYF.

The chain links TRBV2 to TRBJ2-3; D is unclear. CDR3 length: 14 amino acids. The V gene lost 3 bases and the J gene lost 1 base, with 8 bases spanning the gap. Germline CDR1 reads SNHLY; CDR2 reads FYNNEI. The CDR3 DNA is TGTGCCAGCAGTGAGTTGCGCGGCACAGATACGCAGTATTTT. Translated, it gives CASSELRGTDTQYF.

The chain joins TRBV7-2 to TRBJ2-5; D uncertain. Trimming cost V 0 bases and J 0 bases, with 2 bases left between them. Germline V gives CDR1 SGHTA, CDR2 FQGNSA. The CDR3 extends over 13 amino acids. CDR3 sequence (DNA): TGTGCCAGCAGCTTAGCCTACCAAGAGACCCAGTACTTC. This translates into CASSLAYQETQYF.

The gene calls are TRBV6-1 and TRBJ1-5, with D unclear. Germline V gene data show CDR1 as MNHNS and CDR2 as SASEGT. CDR3 length equals 14 residues. The V end lost 6 bases, the J end lost 4 bases, and 13 bases lay between the germline ends. CDR3 sequence (DNA): TGTGCCAGCAGCCACTTTGGCCCTAATCAGCCCCAGCATTTT. Its protein product is CASSHFGPNQPQHF.

This clonotype was recorded at least ten times. The rearrangement joins TRBV12-3 or TRBV12-4 to TRBJ2-7; D ambiguous. Trimming left V 7 bases short and J 10 bases short, with 17 bases between. The CDR3 loop spans 12 amino acids. As DNA, the CDR3 is TGTGCCAGCACCCATGACCAGTGGAAACAGTACTTC. Its protein product is CASTHDQWKQYF.

This clonotype was observed a handful of times. This sequence joins TRBV7-2 and TRBJ1-2; TRBD1 matches at 8 bases. Germline assignment: CDR1 SGHTA and CDR2 FQGNSA. Losses at the gene ends were 4 bases for V and 3 bases for J; bases not matched to a gene: 4. This CDR3 region has 14 residues. CDR3 in DNA: TGTGCCAGCAGCTACCTGACAGGGGACTATGGCTACACCTTC. Translation: CASSYLTGDYGYTF.

This clonotype was seen a few times. V is TRBV10-3 and J is TRBJ2-5; D ambiguous. The V end was cut by 3 bases, the J end by 5 bases, with 7 bases between. This CDR3 region has 12 residues. Per the germline V gene, CDR1 is ENHRY and CDR2 is SYGVKD. The DNA of the CDR3 is TGTGCCATCAGTGACTTTATGGAGACCCAGTACTTC. This sequence encodes CAISDFMETQYF.